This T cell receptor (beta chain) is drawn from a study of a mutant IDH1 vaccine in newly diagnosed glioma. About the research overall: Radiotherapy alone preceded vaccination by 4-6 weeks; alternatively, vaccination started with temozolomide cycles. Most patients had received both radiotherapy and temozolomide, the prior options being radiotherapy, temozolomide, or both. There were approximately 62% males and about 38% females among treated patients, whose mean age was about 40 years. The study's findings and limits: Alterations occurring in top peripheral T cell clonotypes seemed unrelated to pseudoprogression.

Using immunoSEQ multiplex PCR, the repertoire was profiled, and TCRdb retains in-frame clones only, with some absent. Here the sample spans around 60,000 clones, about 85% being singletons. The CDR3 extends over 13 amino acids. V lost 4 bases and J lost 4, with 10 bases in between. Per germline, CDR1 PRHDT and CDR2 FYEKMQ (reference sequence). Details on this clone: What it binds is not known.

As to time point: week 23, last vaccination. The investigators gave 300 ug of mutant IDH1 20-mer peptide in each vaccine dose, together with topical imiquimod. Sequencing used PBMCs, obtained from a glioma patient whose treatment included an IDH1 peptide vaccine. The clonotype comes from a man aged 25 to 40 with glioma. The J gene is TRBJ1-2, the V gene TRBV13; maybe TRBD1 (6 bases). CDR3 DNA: TGTGCCAGCAGCTCCAACAGGGCCTATGGCTACACCTTC. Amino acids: CASSSNRAYGYTF.